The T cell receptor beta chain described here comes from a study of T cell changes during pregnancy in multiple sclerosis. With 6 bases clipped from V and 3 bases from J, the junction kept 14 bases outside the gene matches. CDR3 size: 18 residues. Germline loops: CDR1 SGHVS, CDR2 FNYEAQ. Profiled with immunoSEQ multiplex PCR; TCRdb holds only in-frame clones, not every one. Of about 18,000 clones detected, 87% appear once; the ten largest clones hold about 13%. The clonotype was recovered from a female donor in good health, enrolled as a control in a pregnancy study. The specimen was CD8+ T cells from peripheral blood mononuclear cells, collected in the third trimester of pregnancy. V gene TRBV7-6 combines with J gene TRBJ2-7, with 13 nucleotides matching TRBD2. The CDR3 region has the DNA TGTGCCAGCAGTCTAACAACCTCGGGGACTAGCGGGGTCTACGAGCAGTACTTC. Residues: CASSLTTSGTSGVYEQYF.